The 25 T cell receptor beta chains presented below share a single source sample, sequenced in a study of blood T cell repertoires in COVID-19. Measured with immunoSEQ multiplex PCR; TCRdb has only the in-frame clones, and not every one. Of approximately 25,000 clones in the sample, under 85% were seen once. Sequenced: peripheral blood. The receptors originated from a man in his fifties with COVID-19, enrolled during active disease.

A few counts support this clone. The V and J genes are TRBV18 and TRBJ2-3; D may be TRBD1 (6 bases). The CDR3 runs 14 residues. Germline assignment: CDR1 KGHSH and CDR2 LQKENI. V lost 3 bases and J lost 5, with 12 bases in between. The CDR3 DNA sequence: TGTGCCAGCTCACCGAGAGCAGGGGAAGATACGCAGTATTTT. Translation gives CASSPRAGEDTQYF.

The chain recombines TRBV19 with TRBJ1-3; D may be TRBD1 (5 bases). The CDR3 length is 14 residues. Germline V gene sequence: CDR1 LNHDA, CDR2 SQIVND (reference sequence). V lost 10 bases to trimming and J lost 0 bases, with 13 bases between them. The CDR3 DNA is TGTGCCACCAGGGACGGGAGCTCTGGAAACACCATATATTTT. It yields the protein CATRDGSSGNTIYF. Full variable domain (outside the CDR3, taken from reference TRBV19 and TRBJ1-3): DGGITQSPKYLFRKEGQNVTLSCEQNLNHDAMYWYRQDPGQGLRLIYYSQIVNDFQKGDIAEGYSVSREKKESFPLTVTSAQKNPTAFYLCATRDGSSGNTIYFGEGSWLTVV.

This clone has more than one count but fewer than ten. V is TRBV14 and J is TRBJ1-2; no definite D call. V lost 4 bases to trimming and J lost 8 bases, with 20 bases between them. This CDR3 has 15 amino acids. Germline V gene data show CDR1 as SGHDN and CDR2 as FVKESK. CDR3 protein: CASSLEMGDGLGYTF. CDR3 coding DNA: TGTGCCAGCAGCCTAGAAATGGGAGACGGTCTGGGCTACACCTTC.

CDR3 DNA sequence: TGCGCCAGCAGCTTGCTTAGCGGGAGTAGAACCGGGGAGCTGTTTTTT. Translation: CASSLLSGSRTGELFF. The rearrangement links TRBV5-1 to TRBJ2-2; 9 nucleotides align to TRBD2. Germline CDR1 and CDR2: SGHRS and YFSETQ. The trim removed 1 base at V and 5 bases at J, leaving 6 bases unmatched. The CDR3 length is 16 residues.

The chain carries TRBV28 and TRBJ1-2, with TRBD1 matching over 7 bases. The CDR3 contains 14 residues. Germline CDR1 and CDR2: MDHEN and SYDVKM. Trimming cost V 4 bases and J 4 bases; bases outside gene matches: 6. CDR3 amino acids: CASSYQQGFYGYTF. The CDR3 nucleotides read TGTGCCAGCAGTTACCAACAGGGGTTCTATGGCTACACCTTC.

Written as DNA, the CDR3 is TGTGCCAGTAGTATCCGGCTACTAAACAATGAGCAGTTCTTC. Translating it yields CASSIRLLNNEQFF. The V call is TRBV19, the J call TRBJ2-1; D ambiguous. Germline V CDR1 and CDR2: LNHDA, SQIVND (reference sequence). The CDR3 spans 14 residues. V lost 3 bases, J lost 5 bases, and 11 bases lay in between.

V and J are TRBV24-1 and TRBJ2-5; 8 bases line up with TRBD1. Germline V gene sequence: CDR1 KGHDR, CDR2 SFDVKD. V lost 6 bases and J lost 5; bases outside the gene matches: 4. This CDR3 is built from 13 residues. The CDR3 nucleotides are TGTGCCACCAGTTCAGGGGGCAGGGAGACCCAGTACTTC. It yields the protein CATSSGGRETQYF.

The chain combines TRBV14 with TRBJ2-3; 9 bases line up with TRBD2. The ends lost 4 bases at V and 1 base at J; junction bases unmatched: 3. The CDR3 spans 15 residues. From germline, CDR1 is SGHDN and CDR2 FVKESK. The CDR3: CASSLKRGGTDTQYF. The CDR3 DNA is TGTGCCAGCAGCCTGAAGCGGGGGGGCACAGATACGCAGTATTTT. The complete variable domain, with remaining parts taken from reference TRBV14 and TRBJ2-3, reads EAGVTQFPSHSVIEKGQTVTLRCDPISGHDNLYWYRRVMGKEIKFLLHFVKESKQDESGMPNNRFLAERTGGTYSTLKVQPAELEDSGVYFCASSLKRGGTDTQYFGPGTRLTVL.

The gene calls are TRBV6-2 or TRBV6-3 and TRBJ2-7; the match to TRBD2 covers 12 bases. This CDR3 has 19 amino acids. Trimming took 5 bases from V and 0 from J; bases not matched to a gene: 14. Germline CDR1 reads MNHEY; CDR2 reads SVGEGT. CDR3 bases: TGTGCCAGCAGTCTAACCTACGGACTAGCGGGAACCCCCTCCTACGAGCAGTACTTC. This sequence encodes CASSLTYGLAGTPSYEQYF.

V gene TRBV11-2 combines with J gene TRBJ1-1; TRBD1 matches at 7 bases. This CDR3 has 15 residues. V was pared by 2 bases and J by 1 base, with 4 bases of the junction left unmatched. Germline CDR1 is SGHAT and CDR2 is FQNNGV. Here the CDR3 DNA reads TGTGCCAGCAGCTTAAACCCAGGGGGGAACACTGAAGCTTTCTTT. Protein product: CASSLNPGGNTEAFF.

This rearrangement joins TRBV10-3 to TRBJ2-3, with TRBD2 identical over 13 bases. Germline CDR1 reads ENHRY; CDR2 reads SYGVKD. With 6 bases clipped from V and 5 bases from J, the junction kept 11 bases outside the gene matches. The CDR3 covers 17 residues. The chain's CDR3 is CAIRVNLGTSGVDTQYF. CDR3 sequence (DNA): TGTGCCATCAGAGTGAACCTCGGGACTAGCGGGGTAGATACGCAGTATTTT.

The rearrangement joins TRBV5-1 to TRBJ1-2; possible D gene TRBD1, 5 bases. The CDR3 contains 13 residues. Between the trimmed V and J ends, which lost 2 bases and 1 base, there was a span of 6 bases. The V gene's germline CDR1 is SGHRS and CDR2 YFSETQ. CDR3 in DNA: TGCGCCAGCAGCTTCGACAGTAACTATGGCTACACCTTC. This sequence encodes CASSFDSNYGYTF.

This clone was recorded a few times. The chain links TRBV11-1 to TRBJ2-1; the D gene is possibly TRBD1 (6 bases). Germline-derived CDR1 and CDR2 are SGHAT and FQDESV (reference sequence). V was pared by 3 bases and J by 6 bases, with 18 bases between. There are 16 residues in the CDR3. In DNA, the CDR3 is TGTGCCAGCAGCTTTTCTCCCAGGGGCGTCAGCAATGAGCAGTTCTTC. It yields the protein CASSFSPRGVSNEQFF.

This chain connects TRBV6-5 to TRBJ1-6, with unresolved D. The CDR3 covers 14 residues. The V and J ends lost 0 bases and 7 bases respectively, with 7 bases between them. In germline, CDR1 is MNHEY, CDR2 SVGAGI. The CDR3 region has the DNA TGTGCCAGCAGTTACTCAGGAGAAAATTCACCCCTCCACTTT. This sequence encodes CASSYSGENSPLHF.

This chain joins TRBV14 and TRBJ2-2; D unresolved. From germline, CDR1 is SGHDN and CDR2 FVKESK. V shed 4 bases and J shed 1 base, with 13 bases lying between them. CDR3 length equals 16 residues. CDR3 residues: CASSPPLGWNTGELFF. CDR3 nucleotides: TGTGCCAGCAGCCCCCCTCTGGGCTGGAACACCGGGGAGCTGTTTTTT. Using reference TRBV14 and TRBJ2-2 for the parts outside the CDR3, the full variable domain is EAGVTQFPSHSVIEKGQTVTLRCDPISGHDNLYWYRRVMGKEIKFLLHFVKESKQDESGMPNNRFLAERTGGTYSTLKVQPAELEDSGVYFCASSPPLGWNTGELFFGEGSRLTVL.

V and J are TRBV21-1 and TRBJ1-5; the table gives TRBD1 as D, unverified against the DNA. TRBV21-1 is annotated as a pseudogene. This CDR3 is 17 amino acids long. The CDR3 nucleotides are TGTGCCAGCAGCAGATTAGACAGGGCCTACAGCAATCAGCCCCAGCATTTT. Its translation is CASSRLDRAYSNQPQHF.

CDR3 DNA sequence: TGTGCCAGCAGCTTGCCCCTCGGGACAACTGGAAACACCATATATTTT. Translation: CASSLPLGTTGNTIYF. The V gene is TRBV5-6, the J gene TRBJ1-3; TRBD1 might be the D (6 bases). Germline V gives CDR1 SGHDT, CDR2 YYEEEE. This CDR3 has 16 residues. V lost 1 base, J lost 2 bases, and 13 bases lay in between.

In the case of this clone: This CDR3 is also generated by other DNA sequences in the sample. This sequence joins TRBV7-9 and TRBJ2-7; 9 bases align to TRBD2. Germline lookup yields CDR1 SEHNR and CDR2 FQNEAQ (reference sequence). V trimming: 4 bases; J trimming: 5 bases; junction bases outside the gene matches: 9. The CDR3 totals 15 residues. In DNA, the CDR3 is TGTGCCAGCAGCTCAGGGCGCGGGGGGGTTCACGAGCAGTACTTC. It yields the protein CASSSGRGGVHEQYF.

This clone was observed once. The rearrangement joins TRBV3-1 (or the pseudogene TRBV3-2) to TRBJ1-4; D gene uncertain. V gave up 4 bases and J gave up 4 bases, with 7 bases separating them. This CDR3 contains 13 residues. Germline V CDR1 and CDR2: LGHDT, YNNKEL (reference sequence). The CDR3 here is CASSLRSNEKLFF. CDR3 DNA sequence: TGTGCCAGCAGCCTAAGGAGTAATGAAAAACTGTTTTTT.

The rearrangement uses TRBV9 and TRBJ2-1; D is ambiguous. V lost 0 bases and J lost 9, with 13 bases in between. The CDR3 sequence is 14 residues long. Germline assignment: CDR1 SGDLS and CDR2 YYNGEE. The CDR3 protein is CASSVGHSPGEQFF. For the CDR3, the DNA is TGTGCCAGCAGCGTAGGCCATTCCCCCGGTGAGCAGTTCTTC.

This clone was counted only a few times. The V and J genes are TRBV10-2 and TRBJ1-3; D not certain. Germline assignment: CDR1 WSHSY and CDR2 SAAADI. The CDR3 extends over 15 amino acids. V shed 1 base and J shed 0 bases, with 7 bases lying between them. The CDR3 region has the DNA TGCGCCAGCAGTGAGTTCGCAGGCTCTGGAAACACCATATATTTT. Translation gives CASSEFAGSGNTIYF.

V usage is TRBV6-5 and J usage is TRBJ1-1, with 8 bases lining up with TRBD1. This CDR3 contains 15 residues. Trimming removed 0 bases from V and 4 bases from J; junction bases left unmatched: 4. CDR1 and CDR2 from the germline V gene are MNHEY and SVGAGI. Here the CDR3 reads CASSYSGQGGTEAFF. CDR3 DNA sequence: TGTGCCAGCAGTTACTCAGGACAGGGTGGCACTGAAGCTTTCTTT.

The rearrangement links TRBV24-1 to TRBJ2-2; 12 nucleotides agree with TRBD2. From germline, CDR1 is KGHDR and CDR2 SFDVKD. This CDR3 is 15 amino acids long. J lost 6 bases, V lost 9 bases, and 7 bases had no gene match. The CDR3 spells CATSPSGRASGELFF. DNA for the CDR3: TGTGCCACCTCGCCTAGCGGGAGGGCATCCGGGGAGCTGTTTTTT.

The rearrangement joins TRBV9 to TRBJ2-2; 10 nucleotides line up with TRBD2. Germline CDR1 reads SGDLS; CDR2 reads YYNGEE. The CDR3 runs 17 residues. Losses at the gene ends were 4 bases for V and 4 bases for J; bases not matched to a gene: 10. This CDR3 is CASSTTSGARGTGELFF. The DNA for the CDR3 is TGTGCCAGCAGCACCACTAGCGGGGCCCGGGGCACCGGGGAGCTGTTTTTT.

The DNA of the CDR3 is TGTGCCAGCAGTACCCACCACAGGCGAACTAATGAAAAACTGTTTTTT. Its translation: CASSTHHRRTNEKLFF. The chain is built from TRBV28 and TRBJ1-4, with a weak D call TRBD1 (5 bases). The CDR3 runs to 16 residues. V lost 5 bases, J lost 1 base, and 14 bases lay in between. Germline V gives CDR1 MDHEN, CDR2 SYDVKM.